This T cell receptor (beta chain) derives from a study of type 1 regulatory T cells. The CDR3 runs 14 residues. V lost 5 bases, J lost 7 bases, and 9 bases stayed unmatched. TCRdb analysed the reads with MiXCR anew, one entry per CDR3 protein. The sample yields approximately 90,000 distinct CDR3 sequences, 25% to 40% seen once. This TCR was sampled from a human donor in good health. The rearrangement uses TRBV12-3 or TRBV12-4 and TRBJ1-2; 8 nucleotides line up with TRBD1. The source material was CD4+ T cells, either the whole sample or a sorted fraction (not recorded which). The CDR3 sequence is CASSAGQGIGGYTF. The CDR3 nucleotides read TGTGCCAGCAGTGCCGGACAGGGCATAGGTGGCTACACCTTC.